These T cell receptor beta chains were read from a single sample in a study of blood T cell repertoires in COVID-19. Produced via immunoSEQ multiplex PCR; TCRdb's table is partial and in-frame only. In the table there are under 150,000 clones, over 75% of which are singletons. Sequenced sample: PBMCs or T cells enriched from blood (not recorded which). These receptors all come from a man in his forties or fifties in a cohort exposed to, infected with or recovered from COVID-19 (not recorded which). CDR3s include the opening cysteine and the closing phenylalanine or tryptophan. A D gene is named only where the DNA matches it firmly. Size tells how often a clone was seen (once, few, many) or the class of an expanded clone, and some rows leave it out.

j_call | d_call | v_call | clone_size | cdr3_aa | cdr3_nt
TRBJ2-5 | . | TRBV19 | . | CATNGGRETQYF | TGTGCCACCAACGGAGGTCGGGAGACCCAGTACTTC
TRBJ2-2 | TRBD1 | TRBV29-1 | . | CSVKGQGNSGELFF | TGCAGCGTTAAGGGACAGGGTAATTCCGGGGAGCTGTTTTTT
TRBJ1-4 | . | TRBV3-1/TRBV3-2 | once | CASSQENRANEKLFF | TGTGCCAGCAGCCAAGAAAACAGGGCTAATGAAAAACTGTTTTTT
TRBJ1-2 | . | TRBV4-1 | . | CASSQGPQGYGYTF | TGCGCCAGCAGCCAAGGTCCCCAGGGGTATGGCTACACCTTC
TRBJ2-7 | TRBD2 | TRBV19 | once | CASSGTSGPYEQYF | TGTGCCAGTAGTGGGACTAGCGGGCCCTACGAGCAGTACTTC
TRBJ1-2 | . | TRBV4-1 | . | CASSQQGSYYGYTF | TGCGCCAGCAGCCAACAGGGGTCATACTATGGCTACACCTTC
TRBJ2-3 | TRBD2 | TRBV4-3 | . | CASSQGGNSADTQYF | TGCGCCAGCAGCCAGGGAGGGAATAGCGCAGATACGCAGTATTTT
TRBJ2-7 | TRBD1 | TRBV3-1/TRBV3-2 | . | CASSQLGGQVGEQYF | TGTGCCAGCAGCCAGTTAGGGGGCCAGGTAGGCGAGCAGTACTTC
TRBJ2-7 | TRBD2 | TRBV11-2 | . | CASSLAGDPYEQYF | TGTGCCAGCAGCCTAGCGGGGGACCCATACGAGCAGTACTTC
TRBJ1-2 | TRBD1 | TRBV5-4 | . | CASNGQGELGYTF | TGTGCCAGCAACGGACAGGGTGAACTTGGCTACACCTTC
TRBJ1-2 | . | TRBV9 | . | CASGQNRFYGYTF | TGTGCCAGCGGACAGAATCGATTCTATGGCTACACCTTC
TRBJ1-5 | . | TRBV13 | . | CASSFGQSNQPQHF | TGTGCCAGCAGCTTCGGACAGAGCAATCAGCCCCAGCATTTT
TRBJ2-3 | TRBD2 | TRBV7-3 | . | CASSLISGVGTDTQYF | TGTGCCAGCAGCCTCATTAGCGGGGTGGGGACAGATACGCAGTATTTT
TRBJ1-5 | TRBD1 | TRBV11-3 | . | CASSHGQGSKRGQPQHF | TGTGCCAGCAGCCACGGACAGGGTTCCAAGCGAGGTCAGCCCCAGCATTTT
TRBJ1-5 | TRBD1 | TRBV30 | . | CAWSGDRSRNQPQHF | TGTGCCTGGAGTGGGGACAGGTCACGCAATCAGCCCCAGCATTTT
TRBJ2-5 | TRBD1 | TRBV10-1 | . | CASSESDREETQYF | TGCGCCAGCAGTGAGTCGGACAGGGAAGAGACCCAGTACTTC
TRBJ1-4 | . | TRBV10-3 | . | CAISEEAVPNEKLFF | TGTGCCATCAGTGAGGAGGCGGTACCTAATGAAAAACTGTTTTTT
TRBJ2-2 | . | TRBV24-1 | once | CATSDSSASTGELFF | TGTGCCACCAGTGATTCTAGCGCCAGCACCGGGGAGCTGTTTTTT
TRBJ1-1 | TRBD1 | TRBV18 | few | CASSRTGGEITEAFF | TGTGCCAGCTCACGAACAGGGGGCGAAATCACTGAAGCTTTCTTT
TRBJ2-5 | . | TRBV28 | once | CASSGTLETQYF | TGTGCCAGCAGTGGGACTCTTGAGACCCAGTACTTC
TRBJ1-3 | . | TRBV6-4 | . | CASSVWVRVVRPGNTIYF | TGTGCCAGCAGTGTGTGGGTCCGCGTTGTGAGGCCTGGAAACACCATATATTTT
TRBJ2-1 | . | TRBV5-4 | once | CASSLTGTEQFF | TGTGCCAGCAGCTTAACCGGGACAGAGCAGTTCTTC
TRBJ1-5 | . | TRBV9 | . | CASSSSGGESQPQHF | TGTGCCAGCAGCTCGTCCGGGGGGGAGAGCCAGCCCCAGCATTTT
TRBJ1-5 | TRBD1 | TRBV24-1 | . | CATSGDRGGNQPQHF | TGTGCCACCAGTGGAGACAGGGGTGGCAATCAGCCCCAGCATTTT
TRBJ2-1 | . | TRBV7-2 | . | CASSLGRDNEQFF | TGTGCCAGCAGCTTAGGGAGGGACAATGAGCAGTTCTTC
TRBJ1-5 | . | TRBV19 | . | CASSIVGGVGQPQHF | TGTGCCAGTAGTATTGTAGGAGGGGTTGGTCAGCCCCAGCATTTT
TRBJ1-1 | . | TRBV5-6 | . | CASTLGGVTEAFF | TGTGCCAGCACACTGGGGGGGGTCACTGAAGCTTTCTTT
TRBJ1-4 | TRBD1 | TRBV2 | . | CASDRGKEKLFF | TGTGCCAGCGACAGGGGGAAGGAAAAACTGTTTTTT
TRBJ2-1 | TRBD2 | TRBV5-1 | . | CASRKLAGVYNEQFF | TGCGCCAGCAGAAAACTAGCGGGTGTTTACAATGAGCAGTTCTTC
TRBJ1-5 | TRBD1 | TRBV6-2/TRBV6-3 | . | CASSYSRQGHQPQHF | TGTGCCAGCAGTTACTCTCGACAGGGTCATCAGCCCCAGCATTTT
TRBJ1-1 | . | TRBV10-2 | . | CASSESRGTEAFF | TGCGCCAGCAGTGAGTCGAGAGGCACTGAAGCTTTCTTT
TRBJ2-3 | TRBD2 | TRBV28 | . | CASRLAGLAGAETDTQYF | TGTGCCAGCAGACTAGCGGGACTAGCGGGAGCAGAGACAGATACGCAGTATTTT
TRBJ1-2 | . | TRBV5-1 | once | CASSLSNLGAYGYTF | TGCGCCAGCAGCTTATCTAATCTAGGGGCCTATGGCTACACCTTC
TRBJ1-4 | . | TRBV27 | few | CASRSIGVFEKLFF | TGTGCCAGCCGATCGATCGGGGTATTTGAAAAACTGTTTTTT
TRBJ1-2 | TRBD1 | TRBV4-3 | . | CASSQGTGHNYGYTF | TGCGCCAGCAGCCAAGGGACAGGGCATAACTATGGCTACACCTTC
TRBJ2-1 | TRBD1 | TRBV6-5 | few | CASRMRQGGGGEQFF | TGTGCCAGCAGAATGAGACAGGGGGGAGGAGGTGAGCAGTTCTTC
TRBJ1-2 | TRBD1 | TRBV7-2 | . | CASSRGTEGGYTF | TGTGCCAGCAGCCGCGGGACAGAGGGCGGCTACACCTTC
TRBJ1-2 | TRBD1 | TRBV4-1 | . | CASSPRTGTDYGYTF | TGCGCCAGCAGCCCTAGGACCGGGACAGACTATGGCTACACCTTC
TRBJ2-3 | . | TRBV6-5 | . | CASTLGLQWPDTQYF | TGTGCCAGCACCCTGGGACTGCAATGGCCAGATACGCAGTATTTT
TRBJ1-2 | TRBD1 | TRBV19 | . | CASSIGQGNYGYTF | TGTGCCAGTAGTATCGGACAGGGGAACTATGGCTACACCTTC
TRBJ1-2 | TRBD1 | TRBV7-6 | . | CASSPDRADGYTF | TGTGCCAGCAGCCCTGACAGGGCTGATGGCTACACCTTC
TRBJ1-4 | . | TRBV7-9 | . | CASSLLAATNEKLFF | TGTGCCAGCAGCTTGTTGGCAGCAACTAATGAAAAACTGTTTTTT
TRBJ2-7 | TRBD2 | TRBV25-1 | . | CASSEFPSGGRDEQYF | TGTGCCAGCAGTGAATTTCCTAGCGGGGGCCGGGACGAGCAGTACTTC